Following are 17 T cell receptor beta chains from one sample sequenced in a study of blood T cells in healthy people across ages. Alongside a J-beta primer mix, a sample-barcoded 5' primer served in a second PCR lasting about 7 to 12 cycles. TCRdb recomputed calls from the 5' RACE reads with MiXCR, one row per CDR3 protein. Of 1,800,000 or so distinct CDR3 sequences in the sample, approximately 39% were seen once. Sequenced: blood. The receptors were gathered from a human donor in good health.

This clonotype showed up just a few times. The CDR3, as DNA: TGCAGTGCTAGGTTCGGCTACGAGCAGTACTTC. It specifies CSARFGYEQYF. The chain uses TRBV20-1 and TRBJ2-7; the D is unclear. The CDR3 length is 11 residues. V was clipped by 3 bases and J by 3 bases, with 6 bases between them. In germline, CDR1 is DFQATT, CDR2 SNEGSKA (reference sequence).

This clonotype was found a few times. The chain has TRBV20-1 and TRBJ2-3; TRBD2 matches at 7 bases. Trimming at V came to 4 bases and at J to 2 bases, leaving 6 bases not matched to a gene. Germline V gene data show CDR1 as DFQATT and CDR2 as SNEGSKA (reference sequence). This CDR3 contains 14 residues. CDR3 coding DNA: TGCAGTGCTATTGGCGGGGGTAACACAGATACGCAGTATTTT. It encodes CSAIGGGNTDTQYF.

The gene calls are TRBV24-1 and TRBJ2-1; no definite D call. Looked up from germline, CDR1 is KGHDR and CDR2 is SFDVKD. Deletions cut 1 base from V and 8 bases from J, with 8 bases between. This CDR3 comprises 13 residues. The CDR3 loop reads CATSDFQDHEQFF. CDR3 DNA: TGTGCCACCAGTGATTTTCAGGACCATGAGCAGTTCTTC.

For this clonotype: The junction and the germline gene differ at one end; a read error may be behind it. V and J are TRBV4-1 and TRBJ1-6, with D perhaps matching TRBD1 (5 bases). This CDR3 region has 14 residues. Germline CDR1 is MGHRA and CDR2 is YSYEKL. Written as DNA, the CDR3 is TGCGCCGGCAGCCAAGAAACAGGCAGTTCACCCCTCCACTTT. This sequence encodes CAGSQETGSSPLHF.

The chain combines TRBV6-5 with TRBJ2-3; D is unresolved. Germline V CDR1 and CDR2: MNHEY, SVGAGI. Trimming took off 0 bases at V and 7 bases at J, with 8 bases between the two ends. The CDR3 covers 13 residues. The CDR3 loop is CASSYSGTHTQYF. CDR3 nucleotides: TGTGCCAGCAGTTACTCTGGCACGCATACGCAGTATTTT.

Turning to this clonotype: One base away lies a much larger clone, so this may be a sequencing read error. The rearrangement links TRBV6-1 to TRBJ1-2, with a tentative D call TRBD1 (6 bases). V lost 4 bases and J lost 0, with 12 bases in between. This CDR3 has 15 amino acids. The germline V gene encodes CDR1 MNHNS and CDR2 SASEGT. The DNA of the CDR3 is TGTGCCAGCAGTGTACAGGGTGACGCTAACTATGGCTACACCTTC. This encodes CASSVQGDANYGYTF.

V gene TRBV12-3 or TRBV12-4 combines with J gene TRBJ2-4; 9 nucleotides line up with TRBD2. The J call may be faulty, since TRBJ2-5 better matches the DNA end. The CDR3 has 17 amino acids. The CDR3 nucleotides are TGTGCCAGCAGTACGATTCCGGGACTAGCATATGGGGGGACCCAGTACTTC. Its protein product is CASSTIPGLAYGGTQYF.

The chain combines TRBV20-1 with TRBJ2-4; D remains unclear. The end of the DNA is better explained by TRBJ2-5, so the J call may be wrong. This CDR3 is 13 amino acids long. Germline V CDR1 and CDR2: DFQATT, SNEGSKA (reference sequence). The CDR3 DNA follows: TGCAGTGCTAGATCTGACCTGGCAGAGACCCAGTACTTC. It is translated as CSARSDLAETQYF.

The chain has TRBV9 and TRBJ2-1; 7 bases align to TRBD1. This CDR3 has 15 amino acids. V trimming: 3 bases; J trimming: 3 bases; junction bases outside the gene matches: 6. Germline V CDR1 and CDR2: SGDLS, YYNGEE. In nucleotides, the CDR3 is TGTGCCAGCAGCGAACGACAGGGCGGCTACAATGAGCAGTTCTTC. Translated: CASSERQGGYNEQFF.

The sample holds a few counts of this clonotype. V and J are TRBV29-1 and TRBJ2-5; the D gene is possibly TRBD1 (5 bases). The ends were cut back, 6 bases at V and 4 bases at J, with 12 bases in the middle. The CDR3 has 12 residues. Per germline, CDR1 SQVTM and CDR2 ANQGSEA. The CDR3 DNA follows: TGCAGCGTAACAGGCTTCCGAGAGACCCAGTACTTC. Its translation is CSVTGFRETQYF.

This chain joins TRBV6-5 and TRBJ1-3; 7 positions match TRBD1. This CDR3 has 18 amino acids. CDR1 is MNHEY and CDR2 is SVGAGI in the germline V gene. V lost 3 bases and J lost 4; bases outside the gene matches: 15. This chain's CDR3 is CASSYHVVTGRKGNTIYF. CDR3 sequence (DNA): TGTGCCAGCAGTTATCACGTAGTGACAGGGCGAAAAGGAAACACCATATATTTT.

This chain joins TRBV28 and TRBJ2-3, with D perhaps TRBD2 (5 bases). V lost 2 bases and J 0 bases, leaving 12 bases between the germline ends. This CDR3 region has 16 residues. Germline CDR1 reads MDHEN; CDR2 reads SYDVKM. The CDR3 nucleotides are TGTGCCAGCAGTTTAGGAGCTAGCTTGAGCACAGATACGCAGTATTTT. Protein sequence: CASSLGASLSTDTQYF.

At least ten counts were recorded for this clonotype. V is TRBV6-5 and J is TRBJ2-6; D remains unclear. V lost 2 bases, J lost 4 bases, and 3 bases lay in between. The germline CDR1 and CDR2 sequences are MNHEY and SVGAGI. This CDR3 contains 13 residues. The CDR3 reads CASSYGGANVLTF. CDR3 nucleotide sequence: TGTGCCAGCAGTTACGGCGGGGCCAACGTCCTGACTTTC.

This chain connects TRBV3-1 to TRBJ2-4, with TRBD1 matching 7 bases. The better agreement between TRBJ2-7 and the DNA end casts doubt on the J call. In germline, CDR1 is LGHDT, CDR2 YNNKEL (reference sequence). The CDR3 is 16 residues long. Here the CDR3 DNA reads TGTGCCAGCAGCCAAGGCCCAGGGGGTCCCCCTTACGAGCAGTACTTC. Translation: CASSQGPGGPPYEQYF.

The chain recombines TRBV7-3 with TRBJ2-2; 7 positions match TRBD2. Unmatched junction bases numbered 11, after V lost 5 bases and J lost 11 bases. CDR3 size: 14 residues. Germline CDR1 is SGHTA and CDR2 is FQGTGA. CDR3 nucleotides: TGTGCCAGCAGCACGCATCCTCTAGCGGTTGAGCTGTTTTTT. It specifies CASSTHPLAVELFF.

The chain has TRBV25-1 and TRBJ2-3, with a weak D call TRBD2 (6 bases). This CDR3 comprises 17 residues. Germline V lookup: CDR1 MGHDK, CDR2 SYGVNS. V was pared by 4 bases and J by 2 bases, with 19 bases between. CDR3 sequence (DNA): TGTGCCAGCAGTGGGATAACCGGGAGAGAGTACACAGATACGCAGTATTTT. Its protein is CASSGITGREYTDTQYF.

The chain is built from TRBV4-1 and TRBJ2-1, with 10 positions matching TRBD2. The CDR3 loop spans 16 amino acids. With 5 bases clipped from V and 4 bases from J, the junction kept 8 bases outside the gene matches. CDR1 MGHRA and CDR2 YSYEKL come from the germline V gene. CDR3 sequence (DNA): TGCGCCAGCAGCACAAATCTAGCGGGGGCATACAATGAGCAGTTCTTC. Its protein product is CASSTNLAGAYNEQFF.